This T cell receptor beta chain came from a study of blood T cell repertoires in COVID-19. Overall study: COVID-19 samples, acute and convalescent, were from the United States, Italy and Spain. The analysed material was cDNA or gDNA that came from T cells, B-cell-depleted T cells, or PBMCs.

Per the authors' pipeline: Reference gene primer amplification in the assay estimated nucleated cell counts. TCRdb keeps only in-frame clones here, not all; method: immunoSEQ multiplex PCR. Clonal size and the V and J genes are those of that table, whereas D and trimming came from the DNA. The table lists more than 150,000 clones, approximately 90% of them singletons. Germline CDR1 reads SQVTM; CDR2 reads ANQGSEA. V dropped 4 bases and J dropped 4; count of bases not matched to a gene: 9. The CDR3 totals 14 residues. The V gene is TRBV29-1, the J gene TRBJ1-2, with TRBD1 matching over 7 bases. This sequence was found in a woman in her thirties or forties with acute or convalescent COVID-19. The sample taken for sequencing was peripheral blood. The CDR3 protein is CSVVEIRGLYGYTF. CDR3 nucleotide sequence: TGCAGCGTTGTAGAGATTAGGGGGCTCTATGGCTACACCTTC.